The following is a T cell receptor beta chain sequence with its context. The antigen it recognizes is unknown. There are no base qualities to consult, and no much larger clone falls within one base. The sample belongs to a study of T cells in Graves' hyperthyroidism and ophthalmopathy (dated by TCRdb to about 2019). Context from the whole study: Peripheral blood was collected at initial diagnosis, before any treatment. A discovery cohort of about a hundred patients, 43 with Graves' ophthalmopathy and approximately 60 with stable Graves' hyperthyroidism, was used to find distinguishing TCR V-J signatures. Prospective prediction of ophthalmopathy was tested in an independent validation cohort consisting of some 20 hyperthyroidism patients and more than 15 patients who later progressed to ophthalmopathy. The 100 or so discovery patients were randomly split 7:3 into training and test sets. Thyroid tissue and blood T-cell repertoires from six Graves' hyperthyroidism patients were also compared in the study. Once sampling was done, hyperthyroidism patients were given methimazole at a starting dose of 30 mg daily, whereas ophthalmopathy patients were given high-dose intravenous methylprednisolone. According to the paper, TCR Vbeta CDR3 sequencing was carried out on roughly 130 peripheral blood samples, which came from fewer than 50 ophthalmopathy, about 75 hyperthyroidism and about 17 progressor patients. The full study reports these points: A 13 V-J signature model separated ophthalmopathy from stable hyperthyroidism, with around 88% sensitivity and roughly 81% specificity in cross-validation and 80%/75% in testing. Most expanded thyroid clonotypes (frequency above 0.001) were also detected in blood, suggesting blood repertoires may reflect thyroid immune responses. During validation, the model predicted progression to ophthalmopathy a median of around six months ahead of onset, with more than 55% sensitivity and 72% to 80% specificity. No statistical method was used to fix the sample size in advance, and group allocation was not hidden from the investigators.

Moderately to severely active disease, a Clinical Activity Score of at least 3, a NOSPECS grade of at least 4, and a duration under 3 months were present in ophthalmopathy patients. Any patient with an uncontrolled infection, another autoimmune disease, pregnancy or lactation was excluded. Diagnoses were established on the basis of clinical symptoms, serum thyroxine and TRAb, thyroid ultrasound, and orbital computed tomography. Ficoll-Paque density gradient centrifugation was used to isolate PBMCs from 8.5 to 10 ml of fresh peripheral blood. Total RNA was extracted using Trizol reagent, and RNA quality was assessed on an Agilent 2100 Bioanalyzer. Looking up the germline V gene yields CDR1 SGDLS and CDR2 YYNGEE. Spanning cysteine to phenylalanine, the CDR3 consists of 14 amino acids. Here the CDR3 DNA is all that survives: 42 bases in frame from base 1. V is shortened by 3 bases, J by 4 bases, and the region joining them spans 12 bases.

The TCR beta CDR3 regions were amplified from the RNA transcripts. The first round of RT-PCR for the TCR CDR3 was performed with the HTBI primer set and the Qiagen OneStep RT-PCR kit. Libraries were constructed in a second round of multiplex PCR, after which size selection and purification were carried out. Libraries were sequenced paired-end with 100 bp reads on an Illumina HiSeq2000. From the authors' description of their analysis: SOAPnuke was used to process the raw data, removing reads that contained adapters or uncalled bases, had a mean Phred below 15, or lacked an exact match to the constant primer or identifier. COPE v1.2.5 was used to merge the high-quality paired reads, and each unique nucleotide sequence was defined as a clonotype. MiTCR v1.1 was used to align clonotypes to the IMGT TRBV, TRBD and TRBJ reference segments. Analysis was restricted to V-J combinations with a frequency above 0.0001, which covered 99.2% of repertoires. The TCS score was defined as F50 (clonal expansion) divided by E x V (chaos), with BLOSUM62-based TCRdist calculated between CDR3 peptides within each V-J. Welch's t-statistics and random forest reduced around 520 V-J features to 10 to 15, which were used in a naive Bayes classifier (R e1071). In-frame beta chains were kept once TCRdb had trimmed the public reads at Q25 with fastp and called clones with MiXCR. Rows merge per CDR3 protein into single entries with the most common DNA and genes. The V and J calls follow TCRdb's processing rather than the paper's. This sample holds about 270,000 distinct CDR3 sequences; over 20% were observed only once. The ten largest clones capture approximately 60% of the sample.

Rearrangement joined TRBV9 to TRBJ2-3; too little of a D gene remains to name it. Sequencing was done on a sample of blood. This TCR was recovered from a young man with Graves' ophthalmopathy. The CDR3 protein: CASSALMAADTQYF. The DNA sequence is TGTGCCAGCAGCGCCCTGATGGCGGCAGATACGCAGTATTTT. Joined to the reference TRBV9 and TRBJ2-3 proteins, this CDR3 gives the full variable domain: DSGVTQTPKHLITATGQRVTLRCSPRSGDLSVYWYQQSLDQGLQFLIQYYNGEERAKGNILERFSAQQFPDLHSELNLSSLELGDSALYFCASSALMAADTQYFGPGTRLTVL.